This paragraph reports one T cell receptor (beta chain). The data derive from a study of cytomegalovirus exposure and HLA in healthy donors. The PCR was carried out with 60 Vbeta primers and 13 Jbeta primers. The method was immunoSEQ multiplex PCR; TCRdb's version includes in-frame clones alone and lacks a portion of them. The sample lists under 130,000 clones, around 80% occurring once. The specimen was PBMCs. This sequence originates from a middle-aged woman in good health and CMV-seronegative.

CDR3 DNA: TGTGCCAGCAACGACGGGAGCCGGATGTCAGATACGCAGTATTTT. Translation: CASNDGSRMSDTQYF. The rearrangement joins TRBV6-5 to TRBJ2-3, with D possibly matching TRBD2 (6 bases). The germline V gene encodes CDR1 MNHEY and CDR2 SVGAGI. CDR3 size: 15 residues. V lost 7 bases, J lost 4 bases, and 18 bases lay in between.